These 30 T cell receptor beta chains originate from one sample sequenced in a study of cytomegalovirus exposure and HLA in healthy donors. The study ran its PCR with 60 Vbeta and 13 Jbeta primers. TCRdb's copy holds only in-frame clones and misses some; the assay was immunoSEQ multiplex PCR. The table lists roughly 150,000 clones, approximately 75% of them singletons. Sequenced: PBMCs. These receptors all come from a man aged 45-65 years in good health and CMV-seropositive.

The sample holds a few counts of this clone. The V call is TRBV28, the J call TRBJ2-1, with 9 bases aligning to TRBD2. This CDR3 has 15 residues. V lost 3 bases, J lost 5 bases, and 5 bases stayed unmatched. Germline V gene sequence: CDR1 MDHEN, CDR2 SYDVKM. The CDR3 sequence: CASSFVRGGDNEQFF. Here the CDR3 DNA reads TGTGCCAGCAGTTTTGTGCGGGGGGGGGACAATGAGCAGTTCTTC.

This clone was seen a single time. V and J are TRBV21-1 and TRBJ1-1; whether TRBD1, the table's D call, matches the DNA was not checked. TRBV21-1 is a recognized pseudogene. The CDR3 consists of 13 residues. The CDR3 region has the DNA TGTGCCAGCAGCAAACTTTGGACAGGGGAAGCTTTCTTT. It translates to CASSKLWTGEAFF.

The chain employs TRBV27 and TRBJ2-5; 8 bases fit TRBD1. Unmatched junction bases numbered 9, after V lost 5 bases and J lost 4 bases. CDR1 and CDR2 from the germline V gene are MNHEY and SMNVEV (reference sequence). There are 15 residues in the CDR3. CDR3 amino acids: CASSLGQGYTETQYF. The CDR3 nucleotides read TGTGCCAGCAGTCTAGGACAGGGTTACACAGAGACCCAGTACTTC.

The gene calls are TRBV11-2 and TRBJ2-2; D remains ambiguous. Germline-derived CDR1 and CDR2 are SGHAT and FQNNGV. The CDR3 loop spans 14 amino acids. V dropped 10 bases and J dropped 4 bases, with 16 bases sitting between them. Here the CDR3 DNA reads TGTGCCACCCAGACCGCAGGTTTCACCGGGGAGCTGTTTTTT. Protein product: CATQTAGFTGELFF.

The chain has TRBV6-1 and TRBJ2-7; TRBD1 matches 8 bases. V was clipped by 2 bases and J by 5 bases; unmatched bases: 5. This CDR3 region has 14 residues. Germline loops: CDR1 MNHNS, CDR2 SASEGT. The CDR3 sequence is CASSEWAGGDEQYF. In DNA, the CDR3 is TGTGCCAGCAGTGAATGGGCAGGGGGCGACGAGCAGTACTTC.

This clone was seen a few times. The rearrangement links TRBV7-2 to TRBJ1-2; unclear D gene. Germline CDR1 SGHTA, CDR2 FQGNSA. This CDR3 contains 13 residues. Trimming removed 6 bases from V and 2 bases from J, with 10 bases in between. CDR3 bases: TGTGCCAGCAGTGAAACACAAAACTATGGCTACACCTTC. Its protein is CASSETQNYGYTF.

The V gene is TRBV7-6, the J gene TRBJ2-5, with TRBD1 matching over 8 bases. Looked up from germline, CDR1 is SGHVS and CDR2 is FNYEAQ. V shed 5 bases, J shed 1 base, and the junction held 0 bases outside the gene matches. The CDR3 sequence is 13 residues long. CDR3 DNA: TGTGCCAGCAGCACAGGGGGCCAAGAGACCCAGTACTTC. Encoded protein: CASSTGGQETQYF.

The chain couples TRBV11-2 to TRBJ2-7; the D gene is possibly TRBD2 (7 bases). Germline values: CDR1 SGHAT, CDR2 FQNNGV. V lost 6 bases and J 0 bases, leaving 18 bases between the germline ends. The CDR3 runs 16 residues. This CDR3 reads CASRLARGPLSYEQYF. CDR3 coding DNA: TGTGCCAGCAGGTTGGCGCGGGGGCCCCTCTCCTACGAGCAGTACTTC.

V and J are TRBV5-8 and TRBJ2-7; TRBD2 is a possible D gene (6 bases). Per the germline V gene, CDR1 is SGHTS and CDR2 is YDEGEE. V lost 2 bases to trimming and J lost 7 bases, with 13 bases between them. This CDR3 is built from 13 residues. CDR3: CASSLLIGGEQYF. DNA for the CDR3: TGTGCCAGCAGCTTATTAATCGGGGGAGAGCAGTACTTC.

The rearrangement uses TRBV15 and TRBJ1-1; no clear D gene. This CDR3 spans 12 amino acids. The germline CDR1 and CDR2 sequences are LNHNV and YYDKDF (reference sequence). V gave up 0 bases and J gave up 5 bases, with 4 bases separating them. The CDR3 DNA reads TGTGCCACCAGCAGAGATCAGACTGAAGCTTTCTTT. This gives the protein CATSRDQTEAFF.

This clone was counted a few times. This chain joins TRBV4-3 and TRBJ2-2; 9 bases are a match to TRBD1. CDR1 is LGHNA, CDR2 YSLEER, per germline. The CDR3 has 16 residues. The V segment lost 5 bases and the J segment 1 base; nucleotides outside the gene matches: 5. CDR3 loop: CASSGTGGLNTGELFF. The CDR3 region has the DNA TGCGCCAGCAGCGGAACAGGGGGCTTGAACACCGGGGAGCTGTTTTTT.

This rearrangement joins TRBV18 to TRBJ1-1; 7 bases are a match to TRBD1. Germline CDR1 reads KGHSH; CDR2 reads LQKENI. The length of the CDR3 is 13 residues. After removal of 5 bases from V and 5 bases from J, the junction contained 5 bases not matched to a gene. The CDR3 sequence is CASSSDRATEAFF. For the CDR3, the DNA is TGTGCCAGCTCATCCGACAGGGCTACTGAAGCTTTCTTT.

A few counts support this clone. The J gene is TRBJ1-1, the V gene TRBV7-9; 8 bases are shared with TRBD1. V lost 5 bases, J lost 4 bases, and 3 bases stayed unmatched. The germline V gene has CDR1 SEHNR and CDR2 FQNEAQ (reference sequence). This CDR3 contains 13 residues. CDR3 in DNA: TGTGCCAGCAGCCCCGGACAGGGCACTGAAGCTTTCTTT. Protein sequence: CASSPGQGTEAFF.

The rearrangement joins TRBV13 to TRBJ1-4, with a tentative D call TRBD1 (5 bases). In germline, CDR1 is PRHDT, CDR2 FYEKMQ (reference sequence). V gave up 3 bases and J gave up 5 bases, with 10 bases separating them. This CDR3 is built from 14 residues. The CDR3 loop is CASSFRQPNEKLFF. As DNA, the CDR3 is TGTGCCAGCAGCTTCCGACAGCCAAATGAAAAACTGTTTTTT.

Notes on this clone: Its ends do not fully match the called genes, so a read error is possible. The chain links TRBV5-6 to TRBJ1-1, with D tentatively TRBD1 (5 bases). The CDR3 sequence is 14 residues long. Germline V gives CDR1 SGHDT, CDR2 YYEEEE. The CDR3 here is CASTFHRLNAEAFF. The CDR3 DNA follows: TGTGCCAGCACCTTCCACAGGTTGAACGCTGAAGCTTTCTTT.

CDR3 coding DNA: TGTGCCAGCAGCTCCGGGACTAGGGGAACCGGGGAGCTGTTTTTT. Amino acid sequence: CASSSGTRGTGELFF. The chain employs TRBV7-9 and TRBJ2-2; 8 bases line up with TRBD2. The CDR3 contains 15 residues. Germline CDR1 reads SEHNR; CDR2 reads FQNEAQ (reference sequence). V shed 4 bases, J shed 5 bases, and the junction held 6 bases outside the gene matches.

The table lists this clone with a few counts. The chain recombines TRBV5-8 with TRBJ1-5; TRBD1 agrees at 7 bases. This CDR3 region has 16 residues. Germline lookup yields CDR1 SGHTS and CDR2 YDEGEE. V gave up 1 base and J gave up 5 bases; unmatched junction bases: 9. CDR3 bases: TGTGCCAGCAGCTTGTCCCAGGGGGTAGGCTATCAGCCCCAGCATTTT. This sequence encodes CASSLSQGVGYQPQHF. Full variable domain (missing parts from reference TRBV5-8 and TRBJ1-5): EAGVTQSPTHLIKTRGQQATLRCSPISGHTSVYWYQQALGLGLQFLLWYDEGEERNRGNFPPRFSGRQFPNYSSELNVNALELEDSALYLCASSLSQGVGYQPQHFGDGTRLSIL.

The rearrangement uses TRBV20-1 and TRBJ2-7; tentative D call: TRBD1 (6 bases). CDR3 length: 11 amino acids. The V gene's germline CDR1 is DFQATT and CDR2 SNEGSKA (reference sequence). The germline V and J ends were trimmed by 5 bases and 3 bases, with 8 bases remaining between them. The CDR3 protein is CSAVQGYEQYF. The CDR3 DNA reads as TGCAGTGCTGTACAGGGCTACGAGCAGTACTTC.

The genes are TRBV27 and TRBJ2-5, with TRBD2 as a possible D gene (5 bases). Trimming took off 7 bases at V and 5 bases at J, with 11 bases between the two ends. The CDR3 sequence is 12 residues long. Germline V gene sequence: CDR1 MNHEY, CDR2 SMNVEV (reference sequence). For the CDR3, the DNA is TGTGCCAGCACGGACTCTTGGGAGACCCAGTACTTC. Translating it yields CASTDSWETQYF.

This clone was observed a handful of times. The rearrangement links TRBV7-2 to TRBJ1-2, with D unclear. The CDR3 extends over 14 amino acids. The V gene lost 1 base and the J gene lost 8 bases, with 14 bases spanning the gap. CDR1 SGHTA and CDR2 FQGNSA come from the germline V gene. This chain's CDR3 is CASSLEGETGGYTF. The CDR3 coding sequence is TGTGCCAGCAGCTTAGAGGGCGAGACGGGAGGCTACACCTTC.

The chain uses TRBV7-8 and TRBJ1-3; D unresolved. Germline-derived CDR1 and CDR2 are SGHVS and FQNEAQ. This CDR3 contains 17 residues. V lost 0 bases and J lost 0, with 12 bases in between. CDR3 sequence reads: CASSLAQASGSGNTIYF. The CDR3 DNA sequence: TGTGCCAGCAGCTTAGCTCAAGCCTCAGGCTCTGGAAACACCATATATTTT.

The DNA of the CDR3 is TGTGCCAGCAGTGAAACGGGGGGTAGGGCTTACGAGCAGTACTTC. It translates to CASSETGGRAYEQYF. V usage is TRBV2 and J usage is TRBJ2-7; 7 nucleotides line up with TRBD2. Germline assignment: CDR1 SNHLY and CDR2 FYNNEI. The CDR3 loop spans 15 amino acids. The ends lost 2 bases at V and 4 bases at J; junction bases unmatched: 8. Variable domain in full (rest from reference TRBV2 and TRBJ2-7): EPEVTQTPSHQVTQMGQEVILRCVPISNHLYFYWYRQILGQKVEFLVSFYNNEISEKSEIFDDQFSVERPDGSNFTLKIRSTKLEDSAMYFCASSETGGRAYEQYFGPGTRLTVT.

The chain carries TRBV10-3 and TRBJ1-2, with TRBD1 matching over 8 bases. The CDR3 is made up of 16 amino acids. V dropped 4 bases and J dropped 5; count of bases not matched to a gene: 12. Germline CDR1 reads ENHRY; CDR2 reads SYGVKD. The CDR3 loop reads CAISARQGPSEYGYTF. DNA for the CDR3: TGTGCCATCAGTGCCAGACAGGGGCCATCCGAATATGGCTACACCTTC.

CDR3 amino acids: CASSSGEGSYGYTF. The CDR3 nucleotides read TGCGCCAGCAGCTCGGGAGAAGGGAGCTATGGCTACACCTTC. The chain has TRBV5-1 and TRBJ1-2; no clear D. Germline-derived CDR1 and CDR2 are SGHRS and YFSETQ. Between the trimmed V and J ends, which lost 3 bases and 4 bases, there was a span of 13 bases. This CDR3 region has 14 residues.

The rearrangement links TRBV12-5 to TRBJ1-4; maybe TRBD1 (5 bases). The V gene's germline CDR1 is LGHNT and CDR2 FRNRAP. V gave up 7 bases and J gave up 0 bases, with 24 bases separating them. The length of the CDR3 is 19 residues. The chain's CDR3 is CASARRDFWAAATNEKLFF. The DNA for the CDR3 is TGTGCTAGTGCCCGCCGGGACTTTTGGGCCGCTGCAACTAATGAAAAACTGTTTTTT.

J is TRBJ2-1 and V is TRBV6-6; no definite D call. Germline-derived CDR1 and CDR2 are MNHNY and SVGAGI (reference sequence). V lost 7 bases, J lost 5 bases, and 18 bases lay in between. The CDR3 spans 15 residues. CDR3 region: CASKPYAVSDNEQFF. The DNA for the CDR3 is TGTGCCAGCAAACCTTACGCCGTGAGTGACAATGAGCAGTTCTTC.

For the CDR3, the DNA is TGTGCCAGCAGTTCCCCGGGGGATTCCTACAATGAGCAGTTCTTC. Its protein is CASSSPGDSYNEQFF. The chain joins TRBV28 to TRBJ2-1; the D gene is possibly TRBD2 (6 bases). V was pared by 4 bases and J by 1 base, with 11 bases between. Germline CDR1 reads MDHEN; CDR2 reads SYDVKM. CDR3 length equals 15 residues. Using reference TRBV28 and TRBJ2-1 for the parts outside the CDR3, the full variable domain is DVKVTQSSRYLVKRTGEKVFLECVQDMDHENMFWYRQDPGLGLRLIYFSYDVKMKEKGDIPEGYSVSREKKERFSLILESASTNQTSMYLCASSSPGDSYNEQFFGPGTRLTVL.

The chain has TRBV12-2 and TRBJ2-5; the D call of TRBD1 is as the table states it, not checked on the DNA. TRBV12-2 is recorded as a pseudogene. The CDR3 sequence is 16 residues long. The DNA of the CDR3 is TGTGCAAGTCGCTTAGCTAGCGACAGGGAGGTAGAGACCCAGTACTTC. This gives the protein CASRLASDREVETQYF.

The rearrangement uses TRBV18 and TRBJ2-5; 14 nucleotides agree with TRBD2. The V gene's germline CDR1 is KGHSH and CDR2 LQKENI. This CDR3 spans 15 amino acids. The J segment lost 4 bases and the V segment lost 3 bases, leaving 1 base of the junction unmatched. The CDR3 region has the DNA TGTGCCAGCTCACCCGGGACTAGCGGGGGAGAGACCCAGTACTTC. The encoded protein is CASSPGTSGGETQYF. Together with reference TRBV18 and TRBJ2-5, the CDR3 gives the full variable domain: NAGVMQNPRHLVRRRGQEARLRCSPMKGHSHVYWYRQLPEEGLKFMVYLQKENIIDESGMPKERFSAEFPKEGPSILRIQQVVRGDSAAYFCASSPGTSGGETQYFGPGTRLLVL.

The chain joins TRBV6-5 to TRBJ1-1; 8 positions agree with TRBD1. The germline gives CDR1 MNHEY, CDR2 SVGAGI. This CDR3 comprises 14 residues. Germline trimming cut 6 bases from V and 1 base from J; bases unmatched to any gene: 4. CDR3 protein: CASSRQGPNTEAFF. CDR3 coding DNA: TGTGCCAGCAGCCGACAGGGGCCGAACACTGAAGCTTTCTTT.